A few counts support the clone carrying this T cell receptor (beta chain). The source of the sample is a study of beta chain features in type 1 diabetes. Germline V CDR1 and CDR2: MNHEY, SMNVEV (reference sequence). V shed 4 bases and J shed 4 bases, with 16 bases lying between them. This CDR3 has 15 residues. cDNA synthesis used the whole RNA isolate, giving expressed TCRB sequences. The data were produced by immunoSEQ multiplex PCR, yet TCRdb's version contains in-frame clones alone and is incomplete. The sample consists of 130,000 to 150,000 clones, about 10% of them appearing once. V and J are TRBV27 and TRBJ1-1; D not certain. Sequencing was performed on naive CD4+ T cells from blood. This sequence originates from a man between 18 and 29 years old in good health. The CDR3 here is CASSSTFLSGTEAFF. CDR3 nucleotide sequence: TGTGCCAGCAGTTCAACATTCCTGAGCGGCACTGAAGCTTTCTTT.